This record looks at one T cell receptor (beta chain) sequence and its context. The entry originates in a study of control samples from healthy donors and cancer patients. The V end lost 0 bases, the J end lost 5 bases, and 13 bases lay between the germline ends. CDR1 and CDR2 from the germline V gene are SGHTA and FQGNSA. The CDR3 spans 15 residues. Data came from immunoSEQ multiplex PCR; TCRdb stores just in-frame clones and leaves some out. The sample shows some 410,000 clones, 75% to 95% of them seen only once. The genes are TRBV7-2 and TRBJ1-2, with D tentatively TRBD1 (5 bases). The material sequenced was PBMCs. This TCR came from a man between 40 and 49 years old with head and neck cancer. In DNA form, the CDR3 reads TGTGCCAGCAGCTTAGCAGCCGGGGCCACGTATGGCTACACCTTC. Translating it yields CASSLAAGATYGYTF.